The TCR beta chain described here comes from a study of response to subunit inactivated influenza vaccine. Findings and limits, study-wide: Authors suggested seasonal influenza vaccinations each recruit few new T cells.

As regards this clonotype: The antigen remains unidentified.

A single record per CDR3 protein comes from TCRdb applying MiXCR to the RT-PCR reads. The table includes hundreds of thousands of distinct CDR3 sequences, about 7.6% detected once. The source was PBMCs from blood, collected roughly 24 months after vaccination. This clonotype originated in a man aged 45-69 years who received an inactivated influenza vaccine.

CDR3 loop: CASKISGARLNTEAFF. CDR3 DNA sequence: TGTGCCAGCAAAATATCGGGGGCCAGATTGAACACTGAAGCTTTCTTT. The chain has TRBV7-2 and TRBJ1-1, with D maybe TRBD1 (6 bases). V dropped 7 bases and J dropped 0 bases, with 18 bases sitting between them. The germline CDR1 and CDR2 sequences are SGHTA and FQGNSA. This CDR3 has 16 amino acids.